One sample yielded the 30 T cell receptor beta chains listed below, sequenced in a study of shared clonotypes between healthy human individuals (TCRdb year 2020). Library method: the immunoSEQ multiplex PCR assay. The clones in this table, taken by TCRdb from immuneACCESS, are in-frame only. Not every clone is retained; where verified, under half of the shortfall comes from an unresolved V gene, and the cause of the rest is unknown. The sample contains 1.6 million or so clones, 98% of them found a single time. In total, the top ten clones hold under 0.45% of the sample. The sequenced sample was naive CD4+ T cells sorted from blood. The cell subset or site label of this sample denotes: CD45RA+ positively selected. These receptors were taken from a man aged 25 to 45 in good health.

The chain has TRBV11-2 and TRBJ2-1; D remains ambiguous. V was pared by 5 bases and J by 8 bases, with 13 bases between. Germline CDR1 SGHAT, CDR2 FQNNGV. The CDR3 spans 13 residues. CDR3 protein: CASSPTGGDEQFF. The DNA for the CDR3 is TGTGCCAGCAGCCCTACGGGTGGCGATGAGCAGTTCTTC.

The V gene is TRBV28, the J gene TRBJ2-1; 15 bases agree with TRBD2. Losses at the gene ends were 5 bases for V and 7 bases for J; bases not matched to a gene: 15. Germline lookup yields CDR1 MDHEN and CDR2 SYDVKM. CDR3 size: 19 residues. CDR3 coding DNA: TGTGCCAGCAGTACCCATGGGAGGACTAGCGGGAGGGCTTTAAATGAGCAGTTCTTC. Protein: CASSTHGRTSGRALNEQFF. The full variable domain, completed using reference TRBV28 and TRBJ2-1, is DVKVTQSSRYLVKRTGEKVFLECVQDMDHENMFWYRQDPGLGLRLIYFSYDVKMKEKGDIPEGYSVSREKKERFSLILESASTNQTSMYLCASSTHGRTSGRALNEQFFGPGTRLTVL.

The J gene is TRBJ2-7, the V gene TRBV5-4; D is possibly TRBD1 or TRBD2 (5 bases each). CDR3 length equals 16 residues. V gave up 2 bases and J gave up 3 bases, with 18 bases separating them. Germline V CDR1 and CDR2: SGHNT, YYREEE (reference sequence). For the CDR3, the DNA is TGTGCCAGCAGCTTTAGTCCGGGGCAAGGGTTCTACGAGCAGTACTTC. Translated: CASSFSPGQGFYEQYF.

The J gene is TRBJ1-1, the V gene TRBV10-3; D unclear. Germline CDR1 ENHRY, CDR2 SYGVKD. The V gene lost 0 bases and the J gene lost 8 bases, with 10 bases spanning the gap. The CDR3 length is 13 residues. The CDR3 here is CAISESTRAEAFF. The CDR3, as DNA: TGTGCCATCAGTGAGTCGACGCGCGCAGAAGCTTTCTTT.

A note on this clone: The same CDR3 can be traced to other DNA sequences in this sample. The J gene is TRBJ2-5, the V gene TRBV9; weak D call: TRBD1 (5 bases). The CDR3 is 14 residues long. Per the germline V gene, CDR1 is SGDLS and CDR2 is YYNGEE. V was trimmed by 0 bases and J by 2 bases, leaving 8 bases between them. CDR3 sequence reads: CASSVGGVQETQYF. The CDR3 DNA is TGTGCCAGCAGCGTAGGGGGCGTACAAGAGACCCAGTACTTC. Using reference TRBV9 and TRBJ2-5 for the parts outside the CDR3, the full variable domain is DSGVTQTPKHLITATGQRVTLRCSPRSGDLSVYWYQQSLDQGLQFLIQYYNGEERAKGNILERFSAQQFPDLHSELNLSSLELGDSALYFCASSVGGVQETQYFGPGTRLLVL.

The chain has TRBV27 and TRBJ2-2, with TRBD2 matching 10 bases. Germline assignment: CDR1 MNHEY and CDR2 SMNVEV (reference sequence). The CDR3 totals 15 residues. Trimming took 5 bases from V and 5 from J; bases not matched to a gene: 5. The CDR3 region has the DNA TGTGCCAGCAGTACCCTAGCGGGAGTGACCGGGGAGCTGTTTTTT. It yields the protein CASSTLAGVTGELFF.

This chain connects TRBV15 to TRBJ2-3; D may be TRBD2 (5 bases). CDR1 and CDR2 (germline): LNHNV, YYDKDF (reference sequence). The CDR3 length is 15 residues. Trimming left V 1 base short and J 1 base short, with 9 bases between. CDR3 in amino acids: CATSRVEAGTDTQYF. The CDR3 nucleotides read TGTGCCACCAGCAGAGTGGAGGCAGGCACAGATACGCAGTATTTT.

The chain carries TRBV5-1 and TRBJ1-4; D remains ambiguous. In germline, CDR1 is SGHRS, CDR2 YFSETQ. The CDR3 length is 13 residues. V was cut by 7 bases and J by 3 bases, with 10 bases left in between. The CDR3 here is CASGPGPNEKLFF. The CDR3 DNA reads TGCGCCAGCGGCCCGGGCCCTAATGAAAAACTGTTTTTT.

This clone appeared once. V usage is TRBV30 and J usage is TRBJ2-1; no reliable D call. Trimming stripped 7 bases from V and 8 bases from J, with 15 bases between. This CDR3 spans 12 amino acids. Germline V gene lookup returns CDR1 GTSNPN and CDR2 SVGIG (reference sequence). The CDR3 protein is CALVRFLDEQFF. Here the CDR3 DNA reads TGTGCCTTAGTGAGATTTTTGGATGAGCAGTTCTTC.

The chain carries TRBV28 and TRBJ2-3, with D maybe TRBD2 (5 bases). V shed 5 bases and J shed 3 bases, with 15 bases lying between them. CDR1 MDHEN and CDR2 SYDVKM come from the germline V gene. This CDR3 is 15 amino acids long. Here the CDR3 DNA reads TGTGCCAGCAGTCCACACTATTCGGGGACAGATACGCAGTATTTT. It specifies CASSPHYSGTDTQYF.

CDR3 sequence reads: CASARVAGVNNEQFF. CDR3 sequence (DNA): TGCGCCAGCGCTCGGGTAGCGGGAGTGAACAATGAGCAGTTCTTC. This chain uses TRBV5-1 with TRBJ2-1; 9 nucleotides match TRBD2. V gave up 7 bases and J gave up 5 bases; unmatched junction bases: 10. Germline assignment: CDR1 SGHRS and CDR2 YFSETQ. The CDR3 runs 15 residues.

The V call is TRBV5-1, the J call TRBJ1-2; D remains unclear. V lost 2 bases and J 3 bases, leaving 17 bases between the germline ends. The CDR3 contains 16 residues. The germline V gene has CDR1 SGHRS and CDR2 YFSETQ. CDR3 nucleotide sequence: TGCGCCAGCAGCTTCGTACAGAGTTCGGTGGACTATGGCTACACCTTC. It is translated as CASSFVQSSVDYGYTF.

Regarding this clone: At the DNA level, this CDR3 is encoded by other sequences in the same sample as well. This chain connects TRBV9 to TRBJ2-7; D is uncertain. The CDR3 loop spans 15 amino acids. V lost 0 bases to trimming and J lost 3 bases, with 13 bases between them. Germline-derived CDR1 and CDR2 are SGDLS and YYNGEE. The CDR3, as DNA: TGTGCCAGCAGCGTAGGGGCAGGCGGAGTCTACGAGCAGTACTTC. It is translated as CASSVGAGGVYEQYF. The variable domain in full, completed from reference TRBV9 and TRBJ2-7, reads DSGVTQTPKHLITATGQRVTLRCSPRSGDLSVYWYQQSLDQGLQFLIQYYNGEERAKGNILERFSAQQFPDLHSELNLSSLELGDSALYFCASSVGAGGVYEQYFGPGTRLTVT.

V gene TRBV5-1 combines with J gene TRBJ2-1; TRBD1 agrees at 7 bases. V shed 1 base, J shed 2 bases, and the junction held 6 bases outside the gene matches. The CDR3 covers 16 residues. Germline loops: CDR1 SGHRS, CDR2 YFSETQ. The CDR3 loop reads CASSLSLDRAYNEQFF. DNA of the CDR3: TGCGCCAGCAGCTTGTCCCTCGACAGGGCCTACAATGAGCAGTTCTTC.

V and J are TRBV4-2 and TRBJ2-3; the D gene is possibly TRBD1 (5 bases). The length of the CDR3 is 19 residues. Germline V gene lookup returns CDR1 LGHNA and CDR2 YNFKEQ. Deletions cut 0 bases from V and 4 bases from J, with 23 bases between. In DNA form, the CDR3 reads TGTGCCAGCAGCCAAGATGGTAGGGGTCGAACGGCCGCGGCAGATACGCAGTATTTT. Protein sequence: CASSQDGRGRTAAADTQYF.

The V gene is TRBV18, the J gene TRBJ2-7, with D possibly called TRBD1 or TRBD2 (5 bases each). Deletions cut 3 bases from V and 3 bases from J, with 18 bases between. The CDR3 is 16 amino acids. Looked up from germline, CDR1 is KGHSH and CDR2 is LQKENI. CDR3 residues: CASSPRGTDFNYEQYF. The DNA of the CDR3 is TGTGCCAGCTCACCCCGTGGGACGGATTTTAACTACGAGCAGTACTTC.

The CDR3 nucleotides are TGTGCCAGTAGTACAGGGCTGGCCGACACCTTC. It encodes CASSTGLADTF. The rearrangement links TRBV19 to TRBJ1-2, with D maybe TRBD1 (5 bases). This CDR3 is 11 amino acids long. V was shortened by 4 bases and J by 12 bases, with 12 bases between the two germline ends. Germline V gene sequence: CDR1 LNHDA, CDR2 SQIVND (reference sequence).

The V gene is TRBV5-1, the J gene TRBJ2-3; D not certain. The CDR3 loop spans 11 amino acids. Trimming shortened V by 8 bases and J by 0 bases, and 4 bases separated the two germline ends. Germline V CDR1 and CDR2: SGHRS, YFSETQ. CDR3 nucleotides: TGCGCCAGAACGAGCACAGATACGCAGTATTTT. It specifies CARTSTDTQYF.

The chain combines TRBV9 with TRBJ2-5; 8 positions match TRBD2. The germline V gene encodes CDR1 SGDLS and CDR2 YYNGEE. This CDR3 contains 16 residues. V gave up 0 bases and J gave up 4 bases; unmatched junction bases: 8. The CDR3: CASSVDPGRASETQYF. As DNA, the CDR3 is TGTGCCAGCAGCGTAGATCCCGGGAGGGCCTCAGAGACCCAGTACTTC.

This chain links TRBV19 with TRBJ2-7; 10 bases are shared with TRBD1. Germline V gene lookup returns CDR1 LNHDA and CDR2 SQIVND (reference sequence). V lost 4 bases and J lost 0; bases outside the gene matches: 3. This CDR3 is built from 15 residues. The CDR3 DNA reads as TGTGCCAGTAGTAGGGGACAGGGGAACTCCTACGAGCAGTACTTC. It codes for CASSRGQGNSYEQYF.

This rearrangement joins TRBV7-2 to TRBJ2-5; D gene unclear. The V and J ends lost 3 bases and 0 bases respectively, with 8 bases between them. Germline loops: CDR1 SGHTA, CDR2 FQGNSA. The CDR3 is made up of 14 amino acids. The CDR3 here is CASSFQEYQETQYF. The CDR3 DNA follows: TGTGCCAGCAGCTTTCAGGAGTACCAAGAGACCCAGTACTTC.

The CDR3 DNA is TGTGCCAGCAGTGAACAGCGGGAGGTTCGCGGGGAGCTGTTTTTT. Translated, it gives CASSEQREVRGELFF. The rearrangement joins TRBV6-1 to TRBJ2-2, with TRBD2 matching over 9 bases. The trim removed 2 bases at V and 7 bases at J, leaving 5 bases unmatched. Germline lookup yields CDR1 MNHNS and CDR2 SASEGT. The CDR3 extends over 15 amino acids.

This clone was seen only once. The J gene is TRBJ2-1, the V gene TRBV2; 15 bases match TRBD2. This CDR3 has 17 amino acids. Per the germline V gene, CDR1 is SNHLY and CDR2 is FYNNEI. Germline trimming cut 6 bases from V and 9 bases from J; bases unmatched to any gene: 12. Here the CDR3 DNA reads TGTGCCAGCAGGAGCCCCGGACTAGCGGGAGGGATGGGTGAGCAGTTCTTC. Its protein product is CASRSPGLAGGMGEQFF.

Concerning this clone: This specimen includes other DNA sequences encoding the same CDR3. V gene TRBV28 combines with J gene TRBJ2-1; D gene ambiguous. The V gene lost 6 bases and the J gene lost 3 bases, with 3 bases spanning the gap. Germline V lookup: CDR1 MDHEN, CDR2 SYDVKM. The CDR3 is made up of 11 amino acids. CDR3 bases: TGTGCCAGCAGGAGCTACAATGAGCAGTTCTTC. It yields the protein CASRSYNEQFF. The entire variable domain, with the rest obtained from reference TRBV28 and TRBJ2-1, is as follows: DVKVTQSSRYLVKRTGEKVFLECVQDMDHENMFWYRQDPGLGLRLIYFSYDVKMKEKGDIPEGYSVSREKKERFSLILESASTNQTSMYLCASRSYNEQFFGPGTRLTVL.

This chain links TRBV9 with TRBJ2-3, with 7 bases aligning to TRBD2. This CDR3 spans 18 amino acids. Germline CDR1 reads SGDLS; CDR2 reads YYNGEE. V lost 0 bases and J lost 2; bases outside the gene matches: 12. CDR3 DNA: TGTGCCAGCAGCGTAGACGGGAGACTAGCCGCATCCACAGATACGCAGTATTTT. Translation: CASSVDGRLAASTDTQYF. The full variable domain, in which reference TRBV9 and TRBJ2-3 provide the parts outside the CDR3, is DSGVTQTPKHLITATGQRVTLRCSPRSGDLSVYWYQQSLDQGLQFLIQYYNGEERAKGNILERFSAQQFPDLHSELNLSSLELGDSALYFCASSVDGRLAASTDTQYFGPGTRLTVL.

Here the CDR3 reads CASSEGDGSYGYTF. CDR3 bases: TGTGCCAGCAGCGAAGGAGACGGGAGCTATGGCTACACCTTC. The chain uses TRBV25-1 and TRBJ1-2; D unresolved. In germline, CDR1 is MGHDK, CDR2 SYGVNS. This CDR3 has 14 amino acids. Trimming left V 6 bases short and J 4 bases short, with 15 bases between.

The chain is built from TRBV15 and TRBJ1-2; 7 bases line up with TRBD1. The CDR3 is made up of 15 amino acids. The junction had 11 bases not matched to a gene; V was cut back by 5 bases and J by 5 bases. CDR1 is LNHNV and CDR2 is YYDKDF in the germline V gene (reference sequence). CDR3 coding DNA: TGTGCCACCAGCCCATTAACAGGGGTCCCTTATGGCTACACCTTC. It encodes CATSPLTGVPYGYTF.

As regards this clone: This specimen includes other DNA sequences encoding the same CDR3. The chain couples TRBV28 to TRBJ2-3; 7 positions match TRBD2. This CDR3 spans 15 amino acids. V shed 2 bases and J 0 bases; nucleotides not matched to a gene: 2. Looked up from germline, CDR1 is MDHEN and CDR2 is SYDVKM. CDR3 in DNA: TGTGCCAGCAGTTTAGCGGGAGCTAGCACAGATACGCAGTATTTT. The encoded protein is CASSLAGASTDTQYF.

The chain employs TRBV27 and TRBJ2-1; TRBD2 agrees at 8 bases. Unmatched junction bases numbered 11, after V lost 5 bases and J lost 8 bases. This CDR3 spans 15 amino acids. CDR1 is MNHEY and CDR2 is SMNVEV in the germline V gene (reference sequence). This CDR3 is CASSSTSGPVDEQFF. In DNA, the CDR3 is TGTGCCAGCAGTAGCACTAGCGGCCCTGTCGATGAGCAGTTCTTC.

This rearrangement joins TRBV18 to TRBJ1-3; D unresolved. Germline-derived CDR1 and CDR2 are KGHSH and LQKENI. CDR3 length equals 14 residues. Trimming removed 3 bases from V and 4 bases from J, with 10 bases in between. The CDR3 coding sequence is TGTGCCAGCTCACCCCGGACGAAGGGAAACACCATATATTTT. Its translation: CASSPRTKGNTIYF.